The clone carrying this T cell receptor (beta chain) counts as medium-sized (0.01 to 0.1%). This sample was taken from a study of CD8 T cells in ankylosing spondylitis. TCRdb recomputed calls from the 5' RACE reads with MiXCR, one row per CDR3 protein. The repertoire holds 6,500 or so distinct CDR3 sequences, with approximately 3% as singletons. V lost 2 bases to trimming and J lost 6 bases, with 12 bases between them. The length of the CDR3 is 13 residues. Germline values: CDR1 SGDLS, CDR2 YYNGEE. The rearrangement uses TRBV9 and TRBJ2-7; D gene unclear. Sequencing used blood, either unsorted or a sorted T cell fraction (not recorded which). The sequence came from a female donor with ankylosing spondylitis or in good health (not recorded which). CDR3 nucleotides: TGTGCCAGCAGCGTCGGCCCATCGGTCGAGCAGTACTTC. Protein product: CASSVGPSVEQYF.